Described below is a single TCR beta chain sequence and its context. Antigen: not known. Some 30,000 T cell genomes, or approximately 270 ng DNA, went into replicate PCRs of unsorted PBMC. Per the study methods: In the immunoSEQ data, sequences were junction-only and lacked quality scores, so filtering differed. Produced via immunoSEQ multiplex PCR; TCRdb's table is partial and in-frame only. For V, J and clone size, that table is used; D and trimming come from the DNA. The sample yields around 430,000 clones, roughly three quarters seen once. J gave up 7 bases and V 1 base, and 3 bases lay outside the gene matches. The germline gives CDR1 KGHSH, CDR2 LQKENI. The CDR3 has 14 amino acids. The data belong to a study of shared clonotypes between healthy human individuals. General study results and limits: Tissue TCR repertoires likely differ from these blood-only repertoires.

The J gene is TRBJ1-1, the V gene TRBV18, with 10 bases aligning to TRBD1. The sequence was collected from a woman between 35 and 50 years old in good health. Some clones in this sample may be carry-over from other donors' samples. The sequenced sample was PBMCs. CDR3 region: CASSPLGTGVEAFF. The CDR3 DNA sequence: TGTGCCAGCTCACCACTGGGGACAGGGGTTGAAGCTTTCTTT.